This T cell receptor beta chain is drawn from a study of blood T cell repertoires in COVID-19. Overall study: Sites across the United States, Italy and Spain contributed samples from acute and convalescent COVID-19. T cells, B-cell-depleted T cells, or PBMCs supplied cDNA or gDNA.

The CDR3 covers 13 residues. Per the germline V gene, CDR1 is KGHSH and CDR2 is LQKENI. Losses at the gene ends were 5 bases for V and 5 bases for J; bases not matched to a gene: 3. Original methodology: Amplification with reference gene primers provided the estimates of nucleated cell counts. This table comes from immunoSEQ multiplex PCR, and its TCRdb copy is limited to in-frame clones, with some not included. That table furnishes V, J and clone size, whereas the DNA furnished D and trimming. Here the sample spans around 30,000 clones, about four fifths being singletons. The specimen was peripheral blood. The rearrangement uses TRBV18 and TRBJ1-1, with TRBD1 matching 9 bases. This TCR came from a woman over 75 with acute or convalescent COVID-19. CDR3 protein: CASSSGQGTEAFF. The CDR3 region has the DNA TGTGCCAGCTCATCAGGACAGGGGACTGAAGCTTTCTTT.